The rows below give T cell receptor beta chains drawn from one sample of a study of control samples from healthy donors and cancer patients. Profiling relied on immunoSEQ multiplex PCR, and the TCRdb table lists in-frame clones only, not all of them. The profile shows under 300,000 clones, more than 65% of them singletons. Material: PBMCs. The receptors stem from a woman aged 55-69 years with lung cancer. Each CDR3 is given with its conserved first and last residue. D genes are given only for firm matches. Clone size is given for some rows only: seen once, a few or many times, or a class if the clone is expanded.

CDR3 DNA: TGCGCCAGCAGTGGACTTGACAGGGCTAGCACAGATACGCAGTATTTT
CDR3 protein: CASSGLDRASTDTQYF
V gene: TRBV10-1
D gene: TRBD1
J gene: TRBJ2-3
clone size: once

CDR3 DNA: TGTGCCAGCAGTACGGCCCATGGGACAGGGGATTCACCCCTCCACTTT
CDR3 protein: CASSTAHGTGDSPLHF
V gene: TRBV28
D gene: TRBD1
J gene: TRBJ1-6
clone size: .

CDR3 DNA: TGTGCCAGCACCAAAACAGGGTTAGCTTTCTTT
CDR3 protein: CASTKTGLAFF
V gene: TRBV6-6
D gene: .
J gene: TRBJ1-1
clone size: .

CDR3 DNA: TGTGCCAGCAGAGGGACAGGGAGCAGAGAGACCCAGTACTTC
CDR3 protein: CASRGTGSRETQYF
V gene: TRBV6-5
D gene: TRBD1
J gene: TRBJ2-5
clone size: .

CDR3 DNA: TGTGCCACCGTGGACAGGGGACTCAACTATGGCTACACCTTC
CDR3 protein: CATVDRGLNYGYTF
V gene: TRBV5-6
D gene: TRBD1
J gene: TRBJ1-2
clone size: few

CDR3 DNA: TGCAGTGCTAGTAATCGATGGGATGGCTACACCTTC
CDR3 protein: CSASNRWDGYTF
V gene: TRBV20-1
D gene: .
J gene: TRBJ1-2
clone size: .

CDR3 DNA: TGTGCCAGTATGCGTTTAGGGAGCTCTGGAAACACCATATATTTT
CDR3 protein: CASMRLGSSGNTIYF
V gene: TRBV19
D gene: .
J gene: TRBJ1-3
clone size: .

CDR3 DNA: TGTGCCAGCAGCCACCACTTCCTCCCGAATGAGCAGTTCTTC
CDR3 protein: CASSHHFLPNEQFF
V gene: TRBV3-1/TRBV3-2
D gene: .
J gene: TRBJ2-1
clone size: .

CDR3 DNA: TGTGCCACCAGCCGCGGCGGCACCTACGAGCAGTACTTC
CDR3 protein: CATSRGGTYEQYF
V gene: TRBV24-1
D gene: .
J gene: TRBJ2-7
clone size: .

CDR3 DNA: TGTGCCAGCAGGAACCTAGCGGAGGGGAGGGATGAGCAGTTCTTC
CDR3 protein: CASRNLAEGRDEQFF
V gene: TRBV5-4
D gene: TRBD2
J gene: TRBJ2-1
clone size: once

CDR3 DNA: TGTGCCATCAGTGACCGCGGGGGGAGCAATGAGCAGTTCTTC
CDR3 protein: CAISDRGGSNEQFF
V gene: TRBV10-3
D gene: TRBD2
J gene: TRBJ2-1
clone size: .

CDR3 DNA: TGTGCCAGCAGCGGGGAGAGCGGGGGGGAGGAGACCCAGTACTTC
CDR3 protein: CASSGESGGEETQYF
V gene: TRBV2
D gene: TRBD2
J gene: TRBJ2-5
clone size: once

CDR3 DNA: TGTGCCAGTAGGCCCAGCGGGAGACAGGGCACCGGGGAGCTGTTTTTT
CDR3 protein: CASRPSGRQGTGELFF
V gene: TRBV19
D gene: .
J gene: TRBJ2-2
clone size: .

CDR3 DNA: TGTGCCAGCGCTAGTAGCGGGAGCTCCTACAATGAGCAGTTCTTC
CDR3 protein: CASASSGSSYNEQFF
V gene: TRBV9
D gene: TRBD2
J gene: TRBJ2-1
clone size: .

CDR3 DNA: TGTGCCAACAGCGCAGTCGGCTACGAGCAGTACTTC
CDR3 protein: CANSAVGYEQYF
V gene: TRBV2
D gene: .
J gene: TRBJ2-7
clone size: .

CDR3 DNA: TGTGCCAGCAGTGCGTCCTCCTACGAGCAGTACTTC
CDR3 protein: CASSASSYEQYF
V gene: TRBV12-3/TRBV12-4
D gene: .
J gene: TRBJ2-7
clone size: once

CDR3 DNA: TGTGCCAGCAGCCACTGGGGTGACTATGGCTACACCTTC
CDR3 protein: CASSHWGDYGYTF
V gene: TRBV5-6
D gene: .
J gene: TRBJ1-2
clone size: many

CDR3 DNA: TGTGCCAGCAGCTTAACTTCTGAAGCTTTCTTT
CDR3 protein: CASSLTSEAFF
V gene: TRBV13
D gene: .
J gene: TRBJ1-1
clone size: .

CDR3 DNA: TGTGCCAGCAGCCCCGGACAGGGAAGGTCATATAATTCACCCCTCCACTTT
CDR3 protein: CASSPGQGRSYNSPLHF
V gene: TRBV9
D gene: TRBD1
J gene: TRBJ1-6
clone size: .

CDR3 DNA: TGTGCCAGCAGCTTGGGGAACACCATATATTTT
CDR3 protein: CASSLGNTIYF
V gene: TRBV7-9
D gene: .
J gene: TRBJ1-3
clone size: .

CDR3 DNA: TGTGCCAGTAGTTCGCCGGGACAGACCCCTTCGTTC
CDR3 protein: CASSSPGQTPSF
V gene: TRBV19
D gene: TRBD1
J gene: TRBJ2-7
clone size: .

CDR3 DNA: TGCGCCAGCCGGGACAGGGGCTACAATGAGCAGTTCTTC
CDR3 protein: CASRDRGYNEQFF
V gene: TRBV4-1
D gene: TRBD1
J gene: TRBJ2-1
clone size: .

CDR3 DNA: TGTGCCAGCAGCTTAGAGGGGACAGGGCCTTTACGGGGCTACACCTTC
CDR3 protein: CASSLEGTGPLRGYTF
V gene: TRBV7-6
D gene: TRBD1
J gene: TRBJ1-2
clone size: once

CDR3 DNA: TGTGCCAGCAGTGAAGCGGGGAATCAGCCCCAGCATTTT
CDR3 protein: CASSEAGNQPQHF
V gene: TRBV25-1
D gene: .
J gene: TRBJ1-5
clone size: .

CDR3 DNA: TGCAGCGCCTCGGGGGTGAACACTGAAGCTTTCTTT
CDR3 protein: CSASGVNTEAFF
V gene: TRBV29-1
D gene: .
J gene: TRBJ1-1
clone size: .

CDR3 DNA: TGTGCCAGCAGCCAAAGGAGCTCCTACGAGCAGTACTTC
CDR3 protein: CASSQRSSYEQYF
V gene: TRBV2
D gene: .
J gene: TRBJ2-7
clone size: once

CDR3 DNA: TGCGCCAGCAGCCTTACCGGGACTAGCGTGGGCAATGAGCAGTTCTTC
CDR3 protein: CASSLTGTSVGNEQFF
V gene: TRBV5-1
D gene: TRBD2
J gene: TRBJ2-1
clone size: few

CDR3 DNA: TGTGCCAGCGTACAAGGGACAGGGATAGGAAACACCATATATTTT
CDR3 protein: CASVQGTGIGNTIYF
V gene: TRBV28
D gene: TRBD1
J gene: TRBJ1-3
clone size: .

CDR3 DNA: TGTGCCAGCTCAAGGGCCTCGGAGCATGAAGCTTTCTTT
CDR3 protein: CASSRASEHEAFF
V gene: TRBV9
D gene: .
J gene: TRBJ1-1
clone size: once

CDR3 DNA: TGTGCCAGCACCGCAGGGCAGATTAATAACTATGGCTACACCTTC
CDR3 protein: CASTAGQINNYGYTF
V gene: TRBV2
D gene: .
J gene: TRBJ1-2
clone size: .

CDR3 DNA: TGTGCCAGCGGATCACAGCCTGGCACTGAAGCTTTCTTT
CDR3 protein: CASGSQPGTEAFF
V gene: TRBV11-2
D gene: .
J gene: TRBJ1-1
clone size: once

CDR3 DNA: TGCGCCAGCAGCTTGGGACTAGCGGGCCTAAGCTCCTACAATGAGCAGTTCTTC
CDR3 protein: CASSLGLAGLSSYNEQFF
V gene: TRBV5-1
D gene: TRBD2
J gene: TRBJ2-1
clone size: .

CDR3 DNA: TGTGCCACCTCAAGTTCTAGGATGCTAGCGGTTAACACCGGGGAGCTGTTTTTT
CDR3 protein: CATSSSRMLAVNTGELFF
V gene: TRBV24-1
D gene: TRBD2
J gene: TRBJ2-2
clone size: .

CDR3 DNA: TGTGCCAGCAGTTGGGCCCGGGATCAGCCCCAGCATTTT
CDR3 protein: CASSWARDQPQHF
V gene: TRBV27
D gene: .
J gene: TRBJ1-5
clone size: .

CDR3 DNA: TGTGCCAGCAGCGTAGGCGGGGAGTCCTACGAGCAGTACTTC
CDR3 protein: CASSVGGESYEQYF
V gene: TRBV9
D gene: .
J gene: TRBJ2-7
clone size: .

CDR3 DNA: TGTGCCACTAAATGGAGCGGGAGTTACGATGAGCAGTTCTTC
CDR3 protein: CATKWSGSYDEQFF
V gene: TRBV19
D gene: TRBD2
J gene: TRBJ2-1
clone size: .

CDR3 DNA: TGTGCCAGCTCACCACCGGCCAGGGCTGGGACTGAAGCTTTCTTT
CDR3 protein: CASSPPARAGTEAFF
V gene: TRBV18
D gene: .
J gene: TRBJ1-1
clone size: .

CDR3 DNA: TGCGCCAGCAGCCAAGGGACAGGGGTCGGGGAGCTGTTTTTT
CDR3 protein: CASSQGTGVGELFF
V gene: TRBV4-1
D gene: TRBD1
J gene: TRBJ2-2
clone size: once

CDR3 DNA: TGCGCCAGCAGCCCTAGGAGGGACTCAGATACGCAGTATTTT
CDR3 protein: CASSPRRDSDTQYF
V gene: TRBV4-1
D gene: .
J gene: TRBJ2-3
clone size: once

CDR3 DNA: TGTGCCAGCAGCTTGGAGACAGCCTACGAGCAGTACTTC
CDR3 protein: CASSLETAYEQYF
V gene: TRBV5-4
D gene: .
J gene: TRBJ2-7
clone size: .

CDR3 DNA: TGTGCCAGCAGTGGGGCCCTTTATGGCTACACCTTC
CDR3 protein: CASSGALYGYTF
V gene: TRBV25-1
D gene: .
J gene: TRBJ1-2
clone size: .